A single sample is the source of the 28 T cell receptor beta chains below, sequenced in a study of T cell repertoires in cytomegalovirus infection. Their antigens are not known. TCRdb recomputed calls from the reads with MiXCR, one row per CDR3 protein. This table has about 830,000 distinct CDR3 sequences, 32% appearing once. This sample comprised cultured CD8+ T cells from PBMCs, obtained from culture after CMV antigen stimulation. These receptors all stem from a human donor in good health (CMV status not recorded). Some clones in this sample may be carry-over from other donors' samples.

CDR3: CASKETAATNEKLFF. CDR3 DNA sequence: TGTGCCAGCAAAGAGACGGCAGCAACTAATGAAAAACTGTTTTTT. J is TRBJ1-4 and V is TRBV6-5; D is unresolved. Trimming shortened V by 7 bases and J by 0 bases, and 12 bases separated the two germline ends. The CDR3 extends over 15 amino acids. Germline-derived CDR1 and CDR2 are MNHEY and SVGAGI.

This clonotype has more than one count but fewer than ten. The chain joins TRBV6-1 to TRBJ2-1; a possible D gene is TRBD1 (6 bases). CDR1 and CDR2 (germline): MNHNS, SASEGT. Deletions cut 8 bases from V and 8 bases from J, with 19 bases between. This CDR3 is 14 amino acids long. CDR3 protein: CASGNWSGVYEQFF. The CDR3 DNA reads as TGTGCCAGCGGGAATTGGTCAGGGGTTTATGAGCAGTTCTTC.

Turning to this clonotype: A clone one base away is much larger, so this may be a read error. The chain couples TRBV7-6 to TRBJ2-1; 10 nucleotides line up with TRBD1. V gave up 1 base and J gave up 4 bases; unmatched junction bases: 7. Germline assignment: CDR1 SGHVS and CDR2 FNYEAQ. The CDR3 is 17 amino acids. The chain's CDR3 is CASSLERGGQGYNEQFF. The CDR3 DNA reads TGTGCCAGCAGCTTAGAGCGTGGGGGACAGGGGTACAATGAGCAGTTCTTC. The full variable domain, completed using reference TRBV7-6 and TRBJ2-1, is GAGVSQSPRYKVTKRGQDVALRCDPISGHVSLYWYRQALGQGPEFLTYFNYEAQQDKSGLPNDRFSAERPEGSISTLTIQRTEQRDSAMYRCASSLERGGQGYNEQFFGPGTRLTVL.

The chain employs TRBV4-2 and TRBJ1-6; no definite D call. Germline CDR1 LGHNA, CDR2 YNFKEQ. V lost 1 base and J 10 bases, leaving 2 bases between the germline ends. CDR3 length equals 11 residues. The CDR3 coding sequence is TGTGCCAGCAGCCAAGGGTCACCCCTCCACTTT. It yields the protein CASSQGSPLHF.

This clonotype was seen a handful of times. The chain employs TRBV7-9 and TRBJ2-7, with D unclear. Germline V gives CDR1 SEHNR, CDR2 FQNEAQ (reference sequence). V lost 4 bases and J 4 bases, leaving 11 bases between the germline ends. The CDR3 totals 13 residues. DNA of the CDR3: TGTGCCAGCAGCTACGGGTCTCCATACGAGCAGTACGTC. It specifies CASSYGSPYEQYV.

This clonotype was seen a few times. The J gene is TRBJ2-7, the V gene TRBV6-6; D is unresolved. The CDR3 runs to 13 residues. The ends were cut back, 6 bases at V and 2 bases at J, with 11 bases in the middle. Germline-derived CDR1 and CDR2 are MNHNY and SVGAGI (reference sequence). CDR3: CASSPGRPYEQYF. The CDR3 DNA reads TGTGCCAGCAGCCCTGGACGGCCCTACGAGCAGTACTTC.

The rearrangement joins TRBV5-4 to TRBJ1-3, with D uncertain. With 4 bases removed from V and 0 bases from J, the gap between germline ends came to 14 bases. Per the germline V gene, CDR1 is SGHNT and CDR2 is YYREEE (reference sequence). CDR3 length equals 16 residues. This CDR3 is CASSLQPQSSGNTIYF. The CDR3 DNA follows: TGTGCCAGCAGCCTCCAGCCCCAGAGCTCTGGAAACACCATATATTTT. Supplemented by reference TRBV5-4 and TRBJ1-3, the full variable domain reads ETGVTQSPTHLIKTRGQQVTLRCSSQSGHNTVSWYQQALGQGPQFIFQYYREEENGRGNFPPRFSGLQFPNYSSELNVNALELDDSALYLCASSLQPQSSGNTIYFGEGSWLTVV.

A note on this clonotype: This could be a read error, since a much larger clone is one nucleotide away. V gene TRBV7-6 combines with J gene TRBJ2-1; 14 bases agree with TRBD2. The CDR3 is 15 residues long. Germline assignment: CDR1 SGHVS and CDR2 FNYEAQ. The CDR3 reads CANSQGLAGVHEQFF. The CDR3 nucleotides read TGTGCCAACAGCCAGGGACTAGCGGGGGTTCATGAGCAGTTCTTC.

This clonotype was observed a handful of times. The V and J genes are TRBV6-2 or TRBV6-3 and TRBJ1-2; maybe TRBD1 (6 bases). The germline V gene encodes CDR1 MNHEY and CDR2 SVGEGT. V lost 2 bases, J lost 8 bases, and 18 bases lay in between. This CDR3 has 15 amino acids. CDR3 sequence (DNA): TGTGCCAGCAGTTACCGCACCCCGGGGGGCTGGGGCTACACCTTC. Residues: CASSYRTPGGWGYTF.

This clonotype showed up many times. V is TRBV7-2 and J is TRBJ1-2; possible D gene TRBD1, 5 bases. V dropped 3 bases and J dropped 8 bases, with 10 bases sitting between them. The CDR3 has 12 amino acids. Germline assignment: CDR1 SGHTA and CDR2 FQGNSA. The CDR3: CASSLGREGYTF. CDR3 sequence (DNA): TGTGCCAGCAGCTTGGGACGGGAGGGCTACACCTTC.

The chain joins TRBV6-6 to TRBJ1-1; no reliable D call. CDR3 length: 12 residues. Per germline, CDR1 MNHNY and CDR2 SVGAGI (reference sequence). V was shortened by 6 bases and J by 10 bases, with 15 bases between the two germline ends. The CDR3 loop reads CASRWTLDGAFF. The CDR3 region has the DNA TGTGCCAGCAGGTGGACTCTGGATGGAGCTTTCTTT.

The gene calls are TRBV11-2 and TRBJ2-3, with D possibly matching TRBD2 (6 bases). This CDR3 region has 16 residues. Germline CDR1 and CDR2: SGHAT and FQNNGV. V lost 5 bases, J lost 2 bases, and 17 bases lay in between. CDR3 region: CASSTGLAKFTDTQYF. The DNA for the CDR3 is TGTGCCAGCAGCACGGGACTGGCGAAATTCACAGATACGCAGTATTTT.

This clonotype has a handful of counts. The V and J genes are TRBV28 and TRBJ1-1; the match to TRBD1 covers 8 bases. CDR1 and CDR2 from the germline V gene are MDHEN and SYDVKM. The CDR3 extends over 15 amino acids. V was pared by 3 bases and J by 3 bases, with 6 bases of the junction left unmatched. The CDR3, as DNA: TGTGCCAGCAGTTTTAGGACAGGGTCCCACACTGAAGCTTTCTTT. Protein sequence: CASSFRTGSHTEAFF.

The genes are TRBV11-3 and TRBJ2-3, with D perhaps given as TRBD1 or TRBD2 (6 bases each). CDR1 is SGHNT, CDR2 YENEEA, per germline. The CDR3 spans 16 residues. V lost 1 base, J lost 4 bases, and 15 bases lay in between. The CDR3 DNA sequence: TGTGCCAGCAGCTTAGGGGGGGACAACGCAGCAGATACGCAGTATTTT. It yields the protein CASSLGGDNAADTQYF.

The chain links TRBV12-5 to TRBJ1-2; the match to TRBD1 covers 7 bases. With 1 base clipped from V and 7 bases from J, the junction kept 15 bases outside the gene matches. The CDR3 sequence is 17 residues long. In germline, CDR1 is LGHNT, CDR2 FRNRAP. Here the CDR3 DNA reads TGTGCTAGTGGTTTGGCCAACCCCCGGGACAGCGACAGTGGCTACACCTTC. Translation gives CASGLANPRDSDSGYTF. Full variable domain (remainder filled in from reference TRBV12-5 and TRBJ1-2): DARVTQTPRHKVTEMGQEVTMRCQPILGHNTVFWYRQTMMQGLELLAYFRNRAPLDDSGMPKDRFSAEMPDATLATLKIQPSEPRDSAVYFCASGLANPRDSDSGYTFGSGTRLTVV.

J is TRBJ1-4 and V is TRBV5-1; D is possibly TRBD1 (5 bases). Germline CDR1 reads SGHRS; CDR2 reads YFSETQ. V was pared by 4 bases and J by 7 bases, with 11 bases between. The CDR3 totals 13 residues. CDR3 amino acids: CASSPGRSEKLFF. CDR3 nucleotide sequence: TGCGCCAGCAGCCCGGGACGGTCTGAAAAACTGTTTTTT.

This clonotype came up a few times. The chain combines TRBV12-3 or TRBV12-4 with TRBJ1-4; D remains unclear. This CDR3 has 14 residues. Trimming took 2 bases from V and 10 from J, leaving 14 bases between them. CDR3 bases: TGTGCCAGCAGTTTATCTTCCGGGGAGGGAAAACTGTTTTTT. It is translated as CASSLSSGEGKLFF.

This clonotype appeared a few times. The chain employs TRBV7-9 and TRBJ2-5; D may be TRBD1 or TRBD2 (5 bases each). V was shortened by 8 bases and J by 5 bases, with 21 bases between the two germline ends. CDR3 length equals 15 residues. Germline V gene lookup returns CDR1 SEHNR and CDR2 FQNEAQ (reference sequence). Here the CDR3 DNA reads TGTGCCAGCTCACACACCAGGGAACCGGGGGAGACCCAGTACTTC. Translated, it gives CASSHTREPGETQYF.

The chain couples TRBV10-3 to TRBJ1-1, with 7 bases identical to TRBD1. The CDR3 runs 15 residues. Germline-derived CDR1 and CDR2 are ENHRY and SYGVKD. The J segment lost 3 bases and the V segment lost 0 bases, leaving 4 bases of the junction unmatched. CDR3 in amino acids: CAISESRQGYTEAFF. The CDR3 DNA is TGTGCCATCAGTGAGTCGCGACAGGGATACACTGAAGCTTTCTTT.

The gene calls are TRBV20-1 and TRBJ2-7, with 8 bases matching TRBD2. CDR1 is DFQATT and CDR2 is SNEGSKA in the germline V gene (reference sequence). This CDR3 is 16 amino acids long. V trimming: 2 bases; J trimming: 4 bases; junction bases outside the gene matches: 13. The CDR3 DNA is TGCAGTGCTAGAACGCGCGGGGGGCAGCTTGGATACGAGCAGTACTTC. Translation gives CSARTRGGQLGYEQYF.

This clonotype appeared a few times. V gene TRBV5-1 combines with J gene TRBJ2-7; no clear D. The germline V gene encodes CDR1 SGHRS and CDR2 YFSETQ. The V and J ends lost 4 bases and 3 bases respectively, with 20 bases between them. This CDR3 has 16 amino acids. The CDR3 DNA follows: TGCGCCAGCAGCGCCAGCGCGGTTTTCTCTCTCTACGAGCAGTACTTC. It is translated as CASSASAVFSLYEQYF.

With regard to this clonotype: Relative to the germline gene, one junction end is altered; a read error may explain this. The chain joins TRBV7-9 to TRBJ2-1; the D is unclear. This CDR3 has 15 residues. Germline CDR1 SEHNR, CDR2 FQNEAQ (reference sequence). This CDR3 is CDSSLVDTARNEQFF. The DNA for the CDR3 is TGTGACAGCAGCTTAGTCGATACGGCCAGGAATGAGCAGTTCTTC.

The chain recombines TRBV6-6 with TRBJ1-2; tentatively, D is TRBD1 (6 bases). The V end was cut by 5 bases, the J end by 8 bases, with 15 bases between. There are 13 residues in the CDR3. The germline V gene has CDR1 MNHNY and CDR2 SVGAGI (reference sequence). CDR3 coding DNA: TGTGCCAGCAGTCCTTTGGGGGCGGAGGGCTACACCTTC. As protein: CASSPLGAEGYTF.

The rearrangement uses TRBV9 and TRBJ1-2; maybe TRBD1 (6 bases). Germline V gives CDR1 SGDLS, CDR2 YYNGEE. The V end lost 4 bases, the J end lost 8 bases, and 21 bases lay between the germline ends. CDR3 length: 15 residues. The CDR3 bases are TGTGCCAGCAGCCCCCCCGGGACACGGGCAAAGGGCTACACCTTC. The encoded protein is CASSPPGTRAKGYTF.

This clonotype was picked up a small number of times. The chain joins TRBV2 to TRBJ2-1; D might be TRBD1 or TRBD2, each matching 5 bases. The germline V and J ends were trimmed by 7 bases and 0 bases, with 13 bases remaining between them. This CDR3 has 15 amino acids. CDR1 is SNHLY and CDR2 is FYNNEI in the germline V gene. The CDR3 DNA follows: TGTGCCAGCACCGCGGGTGGGGGCTCCTACAATGAGCAGTTCTTC. This encodes CASTAGGGSYNEQFF.

This clonotype was counted once. The chain recombines TRBV25-1 with TRBJ1-5; TRBD1 matches 7 bases. The CDR3 sequence is 14 residues long. In germline, CDR1 is MGHDK, CDR2 SYGVNS. V lost 3 bases and J lost 8; bases outside the gene matches: 7. CDR3 nucleotides: TGTGCCAGCAGTGATCCGGACAGGAGTGAGCCCCAGCATTTT. It translates to CASSDPDRSEPQHF.

The genes are TRBV27 and TRBJ2-1; weak D call: TRBD2 (5 bases). CDR1 MNHEY and CDR2 SMNVEV come from the germline V gene (reference sequence). Trimming cost V 5 bases and J 8 bases, with 13 bases left between them. CDR3 length: 13 residues. The CDR3 reads CASSPTGFDEQFF. CDR3 nucleotide sequence: TGTGCCAGCAGTCCAACGGGATTCGATGAGCAGTTCTTC.

This clonotype was seen only a few times. The chain uses TRBV7-8 and TRBJ1-4; D is ambiguous. V was cut by 4 bases and J by 7 bases, with 7 bases left in between. Per germline, CDR1 SGHVS and CDR2 FQNEAQ. This CDR3 contains 12 residues. Written as DNA, the CDR3 is TGTGCCAGCAGCTCCTCAGGTGAAAAACTGTTTTTT. Translating it yields CASSSSGEKLFF.